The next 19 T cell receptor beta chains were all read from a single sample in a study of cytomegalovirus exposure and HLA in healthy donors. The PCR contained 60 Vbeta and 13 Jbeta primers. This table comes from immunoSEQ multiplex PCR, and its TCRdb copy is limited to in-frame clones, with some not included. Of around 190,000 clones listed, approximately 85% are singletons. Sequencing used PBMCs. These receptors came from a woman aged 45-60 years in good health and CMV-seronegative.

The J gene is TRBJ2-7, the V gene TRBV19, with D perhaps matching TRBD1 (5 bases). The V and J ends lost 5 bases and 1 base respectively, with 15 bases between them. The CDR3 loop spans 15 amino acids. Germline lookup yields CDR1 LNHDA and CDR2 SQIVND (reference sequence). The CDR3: CASSPGQGRSYEQYF. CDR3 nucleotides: TGTGCCAGTAGTCCCGGTCAGGGTCGGTCCTACGAGCAGTACTTC.

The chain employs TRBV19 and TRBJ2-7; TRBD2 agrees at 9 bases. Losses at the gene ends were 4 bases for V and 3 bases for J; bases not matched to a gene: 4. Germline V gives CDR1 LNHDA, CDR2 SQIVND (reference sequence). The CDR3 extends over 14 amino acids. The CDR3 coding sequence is TGTGCCAGTAGTAATCCAGCGGGAGGCTACGAGCAGTACTTC. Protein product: CASSNPAGGYEQYF.

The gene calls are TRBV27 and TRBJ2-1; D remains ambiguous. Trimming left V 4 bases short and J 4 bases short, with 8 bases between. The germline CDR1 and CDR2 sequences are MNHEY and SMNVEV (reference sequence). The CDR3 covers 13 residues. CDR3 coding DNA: TGTGCCAGCAGTTATCGGGTTTACAATGAGCAGTTCTTC. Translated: CASSYRVYNEQFF.

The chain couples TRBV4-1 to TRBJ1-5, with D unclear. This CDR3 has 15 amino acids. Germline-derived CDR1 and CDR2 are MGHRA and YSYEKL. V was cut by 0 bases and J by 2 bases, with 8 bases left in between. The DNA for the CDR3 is TGCGCCAGCAGCCAAGATATTTCTGGCAATCAGCCCCAGCATTTT. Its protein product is CASSQDISGNQPQHF.

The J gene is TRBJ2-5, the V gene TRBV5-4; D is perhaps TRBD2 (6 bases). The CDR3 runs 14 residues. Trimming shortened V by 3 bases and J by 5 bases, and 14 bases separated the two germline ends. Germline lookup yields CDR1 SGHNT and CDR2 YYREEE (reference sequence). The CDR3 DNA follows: TGTGCCAGCAGCTCTTCCGGGACTTCCGAGACCCAGTACTTC. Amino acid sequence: CASSSSGTSETQYF.

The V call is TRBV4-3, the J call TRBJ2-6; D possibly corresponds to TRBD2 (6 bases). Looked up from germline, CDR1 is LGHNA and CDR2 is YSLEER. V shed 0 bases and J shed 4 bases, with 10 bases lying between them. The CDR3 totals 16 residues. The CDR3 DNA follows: TGCGCCAGCAGCCAAGATCCCCGGGGGGGGGCCAACGTCCTGACTTTC. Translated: CASSQDPRGGANVLTF.

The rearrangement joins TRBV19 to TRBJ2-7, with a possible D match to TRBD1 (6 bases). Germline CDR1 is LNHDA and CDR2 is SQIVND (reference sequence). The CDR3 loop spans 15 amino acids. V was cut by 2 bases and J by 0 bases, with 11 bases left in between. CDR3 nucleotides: TGTGCCAGTAGTATACAGGGGACACCCTCCTACGAGCAGTACTTC. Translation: CASSIQGTPSYEQYF.

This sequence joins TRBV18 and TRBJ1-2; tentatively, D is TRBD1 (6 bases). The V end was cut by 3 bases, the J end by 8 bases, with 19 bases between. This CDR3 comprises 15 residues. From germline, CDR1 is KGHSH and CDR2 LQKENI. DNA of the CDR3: TGTGCCAGCTCACCCAGGGGTCCTACCGGGTCCGGCTACACCTTC. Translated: CASSPRGPTGSGYTF.

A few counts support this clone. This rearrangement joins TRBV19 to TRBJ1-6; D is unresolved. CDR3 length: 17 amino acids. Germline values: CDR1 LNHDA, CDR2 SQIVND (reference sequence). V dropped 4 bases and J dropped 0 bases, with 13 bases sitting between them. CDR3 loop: CASSRQGRGSYNSPLHF. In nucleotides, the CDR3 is TGTGCCAGTAGTAGGCAAGGACGGGGCTCCTATAATTCACCCCTCCACTTT.

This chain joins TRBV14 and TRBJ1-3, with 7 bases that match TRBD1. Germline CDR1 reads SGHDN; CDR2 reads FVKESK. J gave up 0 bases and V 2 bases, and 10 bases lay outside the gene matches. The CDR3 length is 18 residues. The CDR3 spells CASSQRHSRTGSGNTIYF. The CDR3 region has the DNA TGTGCCAGCAGCCAACGTCACTCGAGGACAGGCTCTGGAAACACCATATATTTT.

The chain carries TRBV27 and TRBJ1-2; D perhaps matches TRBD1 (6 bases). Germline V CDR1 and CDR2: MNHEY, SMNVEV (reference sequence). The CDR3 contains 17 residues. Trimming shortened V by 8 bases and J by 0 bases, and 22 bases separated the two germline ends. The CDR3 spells CASRSLLTGITNYGYTF. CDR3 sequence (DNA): TGTGCCAGCCGTTCCCTCTTGACAGGCATCACTAACTATGGCTACACCTTC.

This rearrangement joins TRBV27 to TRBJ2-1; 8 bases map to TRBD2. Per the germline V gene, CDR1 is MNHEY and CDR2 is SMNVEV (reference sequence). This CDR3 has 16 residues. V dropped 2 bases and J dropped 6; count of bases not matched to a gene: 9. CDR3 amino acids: CASSLRSGRRGNEQFF. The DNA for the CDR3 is TGTGCCAGCAGTTTAAGGAGCGGGAGAAGGGGCAATGAGCAGTTCTTC.

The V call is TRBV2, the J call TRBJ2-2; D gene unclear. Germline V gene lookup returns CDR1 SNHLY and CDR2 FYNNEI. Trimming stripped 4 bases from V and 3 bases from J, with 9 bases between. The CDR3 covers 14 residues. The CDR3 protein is CASSGPFDTGELFF. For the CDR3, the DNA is TGTGCCAGCAGTGGGCCTTTCGACACCGGGGAGCTGTTTTTT.

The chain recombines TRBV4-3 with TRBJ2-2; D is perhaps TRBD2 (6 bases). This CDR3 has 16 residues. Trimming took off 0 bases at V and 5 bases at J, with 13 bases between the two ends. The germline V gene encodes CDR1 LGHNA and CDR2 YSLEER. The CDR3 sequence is CASSQDGGMGTGELFF. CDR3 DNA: TGCGCCAGCAGCCAAGATGGAGGGATGGGGACCGGGGAGCTGTTTTTT.

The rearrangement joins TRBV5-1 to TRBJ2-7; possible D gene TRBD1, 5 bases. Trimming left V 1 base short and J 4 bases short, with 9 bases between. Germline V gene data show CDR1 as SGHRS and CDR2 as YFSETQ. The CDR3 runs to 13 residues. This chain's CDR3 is CASSLNSGYEQYF. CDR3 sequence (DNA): TGCGCCAGCAGCTTGAATTCAGGGTACGAGCAGTACTTC. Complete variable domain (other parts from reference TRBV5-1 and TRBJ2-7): KAGVTQTPRYLIKTRGQQVTLSCSPISGHRSVSWYQQTPGQGLQFLFEYFSETQRNKGNFPGRFSGRQFSNSRSEMNVSTLELGDSALYLCASSLNSGYEQYFGPGTRLTVT.

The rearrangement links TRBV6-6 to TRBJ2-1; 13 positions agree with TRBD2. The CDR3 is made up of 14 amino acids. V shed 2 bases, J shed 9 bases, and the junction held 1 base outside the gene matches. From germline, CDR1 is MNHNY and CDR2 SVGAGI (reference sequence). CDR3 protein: CASSYGLAGAEQFF. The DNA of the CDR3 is TGTGCCAGCAGTTACGGACTAGCGGGAGCTGAGCAGTTCTTC.

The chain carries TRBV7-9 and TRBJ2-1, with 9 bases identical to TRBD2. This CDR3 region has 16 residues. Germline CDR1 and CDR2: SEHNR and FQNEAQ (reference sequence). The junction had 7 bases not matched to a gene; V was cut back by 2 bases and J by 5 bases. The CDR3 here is CASSLLASGTNNEQFF. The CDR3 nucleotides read TGTGCCAGCAGCTTATTAGCTAGCGGGACGAACAATGAGCAGTTCTTC.

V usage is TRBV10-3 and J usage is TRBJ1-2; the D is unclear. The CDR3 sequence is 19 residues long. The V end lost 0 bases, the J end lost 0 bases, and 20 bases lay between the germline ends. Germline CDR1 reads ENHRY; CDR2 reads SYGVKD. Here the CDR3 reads CAISESAALSSNPNYGYTF. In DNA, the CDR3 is TGTGCCATCAGTGAGTCAGCGGCCCTGTCTTCCAATCCTAACTATGGCTACACCTTC.

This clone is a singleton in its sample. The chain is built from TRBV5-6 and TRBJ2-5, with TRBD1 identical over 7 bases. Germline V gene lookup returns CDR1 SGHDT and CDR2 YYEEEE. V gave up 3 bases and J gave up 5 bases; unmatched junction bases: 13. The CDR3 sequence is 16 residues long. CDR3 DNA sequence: TGTGCCAGCAGCTCTGGGACAGTCGGAGGTTCGGAGACCCAGTACTTC. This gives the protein CASSSGTVGGSETQYF.